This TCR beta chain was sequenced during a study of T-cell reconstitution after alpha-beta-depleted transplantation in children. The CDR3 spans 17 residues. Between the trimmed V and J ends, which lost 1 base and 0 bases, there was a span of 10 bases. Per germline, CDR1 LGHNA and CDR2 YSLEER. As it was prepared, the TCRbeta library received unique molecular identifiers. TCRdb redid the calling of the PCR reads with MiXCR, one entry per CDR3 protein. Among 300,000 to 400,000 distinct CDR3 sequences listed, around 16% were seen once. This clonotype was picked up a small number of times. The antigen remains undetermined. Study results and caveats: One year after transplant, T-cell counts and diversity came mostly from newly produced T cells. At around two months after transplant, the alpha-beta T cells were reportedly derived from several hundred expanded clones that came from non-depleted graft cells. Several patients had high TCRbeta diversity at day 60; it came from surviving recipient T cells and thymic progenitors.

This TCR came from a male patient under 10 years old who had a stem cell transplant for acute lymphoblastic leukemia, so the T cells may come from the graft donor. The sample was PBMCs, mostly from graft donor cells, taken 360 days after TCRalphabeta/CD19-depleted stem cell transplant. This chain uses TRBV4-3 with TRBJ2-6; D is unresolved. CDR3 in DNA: TGCGCCAGCAGCCAAGGAAGCCGGCCCTCTGGGGCCAACGTCCTGACTTTC. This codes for CASSQGSRPSGANVLTF.